This TCR beta chain derives from a study of cytomegalovirus exposure and HLA in healthy donors. Study conclusions and caveats: The listing of 150 or so TCR beta chains classed them as cytomegalovirus-associated.

TCRdb's copy holds only in-frame clones and misses some; the assay was immunoSEQ multiplex PCR. The sample has roughly 70,000 clones; around 97% are singletons. A single count supports this clone. Its target is unknown. The CDR3 has 12 residues. V was trimmed by 5 bases and J by 1 base, leaving 7 bases between them. Germline loops: CDR1 SQVTM, CDR2 ANQGSEA. This receptor was taken from a young man in good health and CMV-seronegative. The sequenced sample consisted of PBMCs. The V gene is TRBV29-1, the J gene TRBJ2-3, with D perhaps matching TRBD2 (5 bases). In nucleotides, the CDR3 is TGCAGCGTTTCGCGGGGCACAGATACGCAGTATTTT. It encodes CSVSRGTDTQYF.